This T cell receptor beta chain appears in the sequencing data of a study of shared clonotypes between healthy human individuals (dated by TCRdb to about 2020). Some background on the complete study: Three men and a couple of women, aged 18 to 49 years, made up the cohort. The study deeply sequenced blood TCR repertoires of about 5 healthy adults to estimate repertoire size and the extent of clonotype sharing between individuals. For each donor, CD4 naive and CD4 memory were each given three plates, CD8 naive was given two plates, and CD8 memory was given one plate. Different laboratories and diverse techniques were used to prepare libraries and sequence TCR repertoires, to increase sequencing depth and limit assay-specific biases. Per donor, leukapheresis produced somewhere between about 0.8 and 9 billion PBMCs. The research as a whole found: Sampling was restricted to blood, and TCR repertoires in tissues likely differ from the TCR repertoires found in blood. Pairwise subsampling led to the expectation that sequencing depth would affect the degree of clonotype sharing among donors. Rarefaction of sorted-subset datasets indicated incomplete sequencing despite the large sequencing depth. Across four donors, roughly 5% of naive CD4, roughly 3.3% of naive CD8, 2.3% of memory CD4, and about 0.44% of memory CD8 clonotypes were shared. The small number of donors limited the genetic and exposure-history diversity represented. Compared with non-shared clonotypes, the clonotypes found in all four sorted-subset donors had higher generation probabilities. Naive subsets generally had larger estimated clonotype richness than memory subsets.

TCR CDR3 regions were amplified from genomic DNA by multiplex PCR using the deep immunoSEQ assay. Extracted genomic DNA from each cell subset was distributed evenly across all wells of several immunoSEQ 96-well plates, and each plate was treated as a replicate. For sorted subsets, each replicate PCR was loaded with roughly 0.2 ug genomic DNA, equivalent to approximately 27,000 T cell genomes. The purified libraries were quantified using a Qubit 3.0 fluorometer, sized with a Bioanalyzer 2100, and then quantified again using the KAPA Library Quantification kit. Every immunoSEQ 96-well plate was sequenced on a dedicated single-read 150-cycle Illumina NextSeq 550 flow cell. Under the source paper's analysis protocol: Because only junctional sequences without quality scores were contained in the immunoSEQ output, filtering matching that applied to full-length reads could not be performed. Sequences were annotated with PyIR, a Python wrapper for IgBLAST v1.9, and V/J genes and CDR3 were assigned using IMGT germline references. Reads with weak V/J assignments (E-value above 1e-6), missing CDR3, stop codons, out-of-frame junctions, or ambiguous translated residues were removed. V3J clonotypes were defined as sequences sharing an identical inferred V gene, J gene, and CDR3 amino acid sequence. To compute the percentage overlap between repertoires, the number of shared unique clonotypes was divided by the size of the smaller repertoire. Richness of each repertoire was evaluated using RTK rarefaction, the Chao1 estimator, and Recon v2.1 estimates of unobserved clonotypes. Generation probabilities for all TCRbeta clonotypes obtained by the gDNA method from a handful of donors were computed using OLGA. TCRdb obtained this table from immuneACCESS and retained in-frame rearrangements with V and J assigned. These tables miss some clones; where compared with another copy, unresolved V genes account for less than half of the shortfall, and the remainder is unexplained. D and trimming were read from the DNA, whereas the V and J calls and clone size are those reported in that table. A total of under 1,100,000 clones appear in this sample, around 82% of them only once. Around 0.6% of the sample is held by the ten biggest clonotypes.

The trim is 0 bases for V and 5 bases for J, with a gap of 9 bases between the germline ends. The germline V gene specifies SGHDT as CDR1 and YYEEEE as CDR2. Counted from cysteine to phenylalanine, this CDR3 has 13 amino acids. The read is trimmed to its CDR3 DNA, 39 bases read in frame from base 1. The donors were healthy, HIV-negative adults who had no recently reported acute infections or vaccinations. Only Caucasian adults living in Nashville, Tennessee, USA were represented among the donors. CD4+ T cells were enriched through magnetic negative selection, after which naive cells were positively selected on CD45RA and the remaining negative fraction served as the memory subset. After blood collection by leukapheresis, PBMCs were isolated using Ficoll-Histopaque density gradient centrifugation and then cryopreserved in the vapor phase of liquid nitrogen. Purity and quantity of every magnetically sorted T cell population were checked by analytical flow cytometry. Genomic DNA was isolated from every sorted fraction and measured by UV absorbance on a Nanodrop 2000c.

As regards this clone: The antigen it recognizes is unknown. Base qualities are missing; no much larger clone stands one base away.

Source material: memory CD4+ T cells from PBMCs. The cell subset or site label of this sample denotes: CD45RA-negative fraction. The chain joins TRBV5-6 to TRBJ2-7, with an unclear D gene assignment. The sequence was collected from a man younger than 35 in good health. Some clones in this sample may be carry-over from other donors' samples. This receptor has the CDR3 CASSLGPRDEQYF. The sequenced DNA: TGTGCCAGCAGCTTGGGCCCCCGCGACGAGCAGTACTTC.